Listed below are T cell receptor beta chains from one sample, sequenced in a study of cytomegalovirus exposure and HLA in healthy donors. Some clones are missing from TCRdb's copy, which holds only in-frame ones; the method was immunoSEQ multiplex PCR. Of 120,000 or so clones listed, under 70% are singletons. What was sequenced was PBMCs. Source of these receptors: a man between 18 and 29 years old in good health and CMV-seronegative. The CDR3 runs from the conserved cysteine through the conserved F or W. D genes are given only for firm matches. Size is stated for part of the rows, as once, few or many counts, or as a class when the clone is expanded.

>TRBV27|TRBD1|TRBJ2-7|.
CASSFLDRGGEQYF
TGTGCCAGCAGTTTCCTGGACAGGGGTGGTGAGCAGTACTTC
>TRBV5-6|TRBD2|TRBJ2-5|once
CASSLARGLASGTQYF
TGTGCCAGCAGCTTGGCCAGGGGACTAGCGAGTGGGACCCAGTACTTC
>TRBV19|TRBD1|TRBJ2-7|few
CASRPGQGQDEQYF
TGTGCCAGTAGACCGGGACAGGGACAGGACGAGCAGTACTTC
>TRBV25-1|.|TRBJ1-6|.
CASSEMRESPLHF
TGTGCCAGCAGTGAAATGCGGGAATCACCCCTCCACTTT
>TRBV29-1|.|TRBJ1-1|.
CSVRATVTGNTEAFF
TGCAGCGTACGGGCGACAGTGACCGGGAACACTGAAGCTTTCTTT
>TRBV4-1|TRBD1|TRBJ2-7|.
CASSHRLTGTGLSYEQYF
TGCGCCAGCAGCCACCGACTAACCGGGACAGGCCTCTCCTACGAGCAGTACTTC
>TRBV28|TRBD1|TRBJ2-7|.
CASSAGTGLNYEQYF
TGTGCCAGCAGTGCCGGGACAGGCCTTAACTACGAGCAGTACTTC
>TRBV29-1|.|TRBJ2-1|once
CSVRTALAVEQFF
TGCAGCGTACGCACGGCACTAGCAGTTGAGCAGTTCTTC
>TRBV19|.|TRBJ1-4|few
CASSIWGHSEKLFF
TGTGCCAGTAGTATTTGGGGACACTCCGAAAAACTGTTTTTT
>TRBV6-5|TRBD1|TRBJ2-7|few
CASSYRGSEQYF
TGTGCCAGCAGCTACAGGGGAAGCGAGCAGTACTTC
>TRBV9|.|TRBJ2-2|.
CASSPPSPGELFF
TGTGCCAGCAGCCCCCCGAGCCCCGGGGAGCTGTTTTTT
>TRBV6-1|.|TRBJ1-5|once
CASNREISNQPQHF
TGTGCCAGCAACCGGGAGATTAGCAATCAGCCCCAGCATTTT